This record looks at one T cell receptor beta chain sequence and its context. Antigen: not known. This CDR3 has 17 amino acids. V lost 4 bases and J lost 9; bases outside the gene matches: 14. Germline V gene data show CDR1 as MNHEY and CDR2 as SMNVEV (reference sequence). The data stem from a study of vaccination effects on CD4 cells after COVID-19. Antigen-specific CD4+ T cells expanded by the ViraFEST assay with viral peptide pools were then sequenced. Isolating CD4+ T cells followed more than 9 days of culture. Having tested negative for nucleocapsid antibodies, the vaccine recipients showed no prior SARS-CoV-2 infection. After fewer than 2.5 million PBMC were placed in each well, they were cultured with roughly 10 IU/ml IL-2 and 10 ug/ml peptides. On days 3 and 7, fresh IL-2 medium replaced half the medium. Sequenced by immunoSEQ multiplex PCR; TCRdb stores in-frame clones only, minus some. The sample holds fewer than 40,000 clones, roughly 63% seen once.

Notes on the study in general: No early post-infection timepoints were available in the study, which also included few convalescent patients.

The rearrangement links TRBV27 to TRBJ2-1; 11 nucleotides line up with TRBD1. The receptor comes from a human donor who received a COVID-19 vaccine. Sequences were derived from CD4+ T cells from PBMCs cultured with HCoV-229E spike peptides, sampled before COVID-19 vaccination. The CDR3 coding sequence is TGTGCCAGCAGTTCCGAAAAACTCCGGGACAGGGGGTCTGAGCAGTTCTTC. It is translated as CASSSEKLRDRGSEQFF.